The 10 T cell receptor beta chains presented below share a single source sample, sequenced in a study of shared clonotypes between healthy human individuals. Produced via immunoSEQ multiplex PCR; TCRdb's table is partial and in-frame only. Of almost 700,000 clones listed, roughly nine tenths are singletons. Positively selected for CCR7, the CD45RO-negative cells used as naive CD8 cells excluded terminally differentiated effector memory CD45RA+ cells. What was sequenced was naive CD8+ T cells sorted from blood. These receptors all stem from a man aged 25-45 years in good health.

The chain combines TRBV19 with TRBJ2-2, with 9 bases aligning to TRBD1. The CDR3 totals 16 residues. Germline loops: CDR1 LNHDA, CDR2 SQIVND (reference sequence). The J segment lost 5 bases and the V segment lost 5 bases, leaving 9 bases of the junction unmatched. CDR3 nucleotides: TGTGCCAGTAGTCTGCCGGGACAGGGATTAACCGGGGAGCTGTTTTTT. This encodes CASSLPGQGLTGELFF.

This sequence joins TRBV29-1 and TRBJ1-4; possible D gene TRBD1, 6 bases. Per germline, CDR1 SQVTM and CDR2 ANQGSEA. Trimming cost V 0 bases and J 3 bases, with 14 bases left between them. The CDR3 length is 16 residues. Here the CDR3 DNA reads TGCAGCGTTGAAGAAGATACAGGGAGGTCTAATGAAAAACTGTTTTTT. Residues: CSVEEDTGRSNEKLFF.

The V and J genes are TRBV10-3 and TRBJ1-3, with 7 bases aligning to TRBD1. Trimming at V came to 6 bases and at J to 0 bases, leaving 11 bases not matched to a gene. The CDR3 length is 17 residues. Germline CDR1 is ENHRY and CDR2 is SYGVKD. The chain's CDR3 is CAIRTGALPDSGNTIYF. DNA of the CDR3: TGTGCCATCAGAACAGGGGCGCTCCCGGACTCTGGAAACACCATATATTTT.

This chain links TRBV7-8 with TRBJ2-7; TRBD1 agrees at 10 bases. Germline values: CDR1 SGHVS, CDR2 FQNEAQ. The length of the CDR3 is 15 residues. J was trimmed by 3 bases and V by 5 bases; bases with no gene match: 7. CDR3 DNA sequence: TGTGCCAGCAGCATGGGACAGGGGAAGCGCTACGAGCAGTACTTC. This translates into CASSMGQGKRYEQYF.

The V and J genes are TRBV19 and TRBJ1-5; 8 bases agree with TRBD1. V shed 3 bases and J 3 bases; nucleotides not matched to a gene: 7. Germline V CDR1 and CDR2: LNHDA, SQIVND (reference sequence). This CDR3 is built from 16 residues. CDR3 bases: TGTGCCAGTAGTATCCCTGGGACAGGATACAATCAGCCCCAGCATTTT. Translation: CASSIPGTGYNQPQHF.

The gene calls are TRBV6-5 and TRBJ2-7, with TRBD1 matching over 9 bases. The CDR3 is 14 amino acids. Germline assignment: CDR1 MNHEY and CDR2 SVGAGI. The J segment lost 5 bases and the V segment lost 7 bases, leaving 9 bases of the junction unmatched. The CDR3 coding sequence is TGTGCCAGCAATCCCGGGACAGGGTCGGACGAGCAGTACTTC. This encodes CASNPGTGSDEQYF.

The gene calls are TRBV5-1 and TRBJ2-3; unclear D gene. The V and J ends lost 0 bases and 3 bases respectively, with 11 bases between them. Per germline, CDR1 SGHRS and CDR2 YFSETQ. The CDR3 has 15 residues. CDR3 DNA sequence: TGCGCCAGCAGCTTGGTCGTACAGAGAACAGATACGCAGTATTTT. It translates to CASSLVVQRTDTQYF.

Turning to this clone: In the same sample, other DNA sequences code for this CDR3. The chain couples TRBV7-9 to TRBJ2-1; no definite D call. Germline assignment: CDR1 SEHNR and CDR2 FQNEAQ (reference sequence). Trimming stripped 0 bases from V and 8 bases from J, with 5 bases between. The CDR3 totals 12 residues. The CDR3 DNA sequence: TGTGCCAGCAGCTTAGCCGTGGATGAGCAGTTCTTC. Its translation: CASSLAVDEQFF.

This rearrangement joins TRBV4-3 to TRBJ2-2, with 7 bases lining up with TRBD2. V was pared by 0 bases and J by 5 bases, with 21 bases of the junction left unmatched. This CDR3 is 21 amino acids long. The germline CDR1 and CDR2 sequences are LGHNA and YSLEER. CDR3: CASSQDVPKMIGGSRTGELFF. The CDR3 coding sequence is TGCGCCAGCAGCCAAGATGTCCCCAAAATGATTGGCGGGAGTCGAACCGGGGAGCTGTTTTTT.

This rearrangement joins TRBV7-3 to TRBJ2-1; 12 bases fit TRBD1. From germline, CDR1 is SGHTA and CDR2 FQGTGA. The CDR3 contains 15 residues. J was trimmed by 6 bases and V by 6 bases; bases with no gene match: 6. The CDR3 DNA follows: TGTGCCAGCAGGACCGGGACAGGGGGCTTCAATGAGCAGTTCTTC. Protein: CASRTGTGGFNEQFF.